These 13 T cell receptor beta chains came from one sample sequenced in a study of shared clonotypes between healthy human individuals. Data came from immunoSEQ multiplex PCR; TCRdb stores just in-frame clones and leaves some out. The sample carries about 1 million clones, about 76% recorded once. Sequencing used memory CD4+ T cells sorted from blood. Subset indicated: CD45RA-negative fraction. These receptors came from a man younger than 30 in good health.

V is TRBV11-2 and J is TRBJ2-1; 8 bases are a match to TRBD2. The J segment lost 5 bases and the V segment lost 5 bases, leaving 5 bases of the junction unmatched. In germline, CDR1 is SGHAT, CDR2 FQNNGV. The CDR3 is made up of 14 amino acids. CDR3 sequence reads: CASSPERGHNEQFF. The CDR3 DNA reads TGTGCCAGCAGCCCCGAGCGGGGGCACAATGAGCAGTTCTTC.

This clone has just a few counts. The V gene is TRBV19, the J gene TRBJ2-6, with D possibly TRBD1 on 6 matching bases. V was shortened by 10 bases and J by 3 bases, with 13 bases between the two germline ends. The CDR3 has 14 amino acids. Germline V lookup: CDR1 LNHDA, CDR2 SQIVND (reference sequence). For the CDR3, the DNA is TGTGCCACTCAACAGGGTTTTGGGGCCAACGTCCTGACTTTC. This translates into CATQQGFGANVLTF.

V usage is TRBV5-6 and J usage is TRBJ2-7; TRBD1 aligns across 12 bases. V lost 3 bases and J lost 2; bases outside the gene matches: 12. Germline-derived CDR1 and CDR2 are SGHDT and YYEEEE. The CDR3 has 18 amino acids. CDR3 sequence: CASSSLGTGGAITYEQYF. As DNA, the CDR3 is TGTGCCAGCAGCTCTCTTGGGACAGGGGGCGCAATTACCTACGAGCAGTACTTC.

CDR3 nucleotide sequence: TGTGCCAGAAGCAATCCGGCGGGGGGAGGGTACGAGCAGTACTTC. This encodes CARSNPAGGGYEQYF. This chain connects TRBV7-5 to TRBJ2-7; TRBD2, the table's D call, was not compared with the DNA. TRBV7-5 is designated a pseudogene. The CDR3 is made up of 15 amino acids.

The chain combines TRBV6-5 with TRBJ1-1; D call uncertain. The CDR3 spans 13 residues. V lost 8 bases and J lost 4, with 14 bases in between. From germline, CDR1 is MNHEY and CDR2 SVGAGI. The CDR3, as DNA: TGTGCCAGCGGTCTCCTAGAGAGCACTGAAGCTTTCTTT. It translates to CASGLLESTEAFF.

The chain has TRBV30 and TRBJ1-6; D remains unclear. The ends were cut back, 2 bases at V and 6 bases at J, with 14 bases in the middle. In germline, CDR1 is GTSNPN, CDR2 SVGIG (reference sequence). The CDR3 spans 15 residues. CDR3 nucleotide sequence: TGTGCCTGGAGTCTAGGGAGAGGAGTTAATTCACCCCTCCACTTT. Protein product: CAWSLGRGVNSPLHF.

This chain joins TRBV5-5 and TRBJ2-7; D possibly matches TRBD1 or TRBD2 (5 bases each). The CDR3 contains 13 residues. Germline V CDR1 and CDR2: SGHKS, YYEKEE (reference sequence). Trimming took off 0 bases at V and 12 bases at J, with 16 bases between the two ends. In DNA, the CDR3 is TGTGCCAGCAGCTTGGAGGTATCTAGGGACCTGTACTTC. This codes for CASSLEVSRDLYF. Full variable domain (rest looked up from reference TRBV5-5 and TRBJ2-7): DAGVTQSPTHLIKTRGQQVTLRCSPISGHKSVSWYQQVLGQGPQFIFQYYEKEERGRGNFPDRFSARQFPNYSSELNVNALLLGDSALYLCASSLEVSRDLYFGPGTRLTVT.

This clone was recorded once. This CDR3 is also generated by other DNA sequences in the sample. The CDR3 region is CASSEAPGPYEQYF. The CDR3 DNA sequence: TGTGCCAGCAGTGAAGCACCGGGTCCCTACGAGCAGTACTTC. The chain couples TRBV6-1 to TRBJ2-7; D unresolved. V lost 0 bases and J lost 2, with 8 bases in between. Germline values: CDR1 MNHNS, CDR2 SASEGT. CDR3 length: 14 residues.

CDR3 in amino acids: CASSKQGKMNTEAFF. The CDR3 region has the DNA TGTGCCAGCAGCAAACAGGGTAAGATGAACACTGAAGCTTTCTTT. V and J are TRBV7-2 and TRBJ1-1; D might be TRBD1 (6 bases). The V end was cut by 5 bases, the J end by 0 bases, with 13 bases between. From germline, CDR1 is SGHTA and CDR2 FQGNSA. The CDR3 runs 15 residues.

For this clone: The same CDR3 also results from other DNA sequences found in this sample. V usage is TRBV5-4 and J usage is TRBJ2-5; TRBD1 aligns across 7 bases. The V segment lost 5 bases and the J segment 2 bases; nucleotides outside the gene matches: 3. This CDR3 region has 13 residues. The germline CDR1 and CDR2 sequences are SGHNT and YYREEE (reference sequence). CDR3 nucleotides: TGTGCCAGCAGTCGGGACAGTCAAGAGACCCAGTACTTC. The encoded protein is CASSRDSQETQYF.

This sequence joins TRBV9 and TRBJ1-1; D is ambiguous. CDR1 and CDR2 from the germline V gene are SGDLS and YYNGEE. The CDR3 is 14 amino acids. The V gene lost 0 bases and the J gene lost 2 bases, with 8 bases spanning the gap. CDR3 residues: CASSVADSNTEAFF. The CDR3 nucleotides are TGTGCCAGCAGCGTAGCTGACTCCAACACTGAAGCTTTCTTT.

In this sample, this clone turned up once. In the same sample, other DNA sequences code for this CDR3. The CDR3 nucleotides are TGTGCCAGCAGCTTAGATTTGGGAGGGGAGCAGTTCTTC. Its translation is CASSLDLGGEQFF. This sequence joins TRBV11-2 and TRBJ2-1; TRBD2 agrees at 7 bases. The CDR3 length is 13 residues. The junction had 3 bases not matched to a gene; V was cut back by 0 bases and J by 10 bases. The germline CDR1 and CDR2 sequences are SGHAT and FQNNGV.

Written as DNA, the CDR3 is TGTGCCAGCAGTTCAGGGGCCAATAATTCACCCCTCCACTTT. It specifies CASSSGANNSPLHF. The rearrangement links TRBV28 to TRBJ1-6; a weak D match, TRBD1 (6 bases). With 4 bases removed from V and 5 bases from J, the gap between germline ends came to 9 bases. The CDR3 is 14 amino acids. CDR1 MDHEN and CDR2 SYDVKM come from the germline V gene.